This is a list of T cell receptor beta chains from one sample in a study of cytomegalovirus exposure and HLA in healthy donors. Here immunoSEQ multiplex PCR was the method, and the copy in TCRdb shows in-frame clones only, minus some. The sample yields some 170,000 clones, approximately 89% seen once. Source material: PBMCs. The receptor source for this set is a woman aged 18-35 years in good health and CMV-seropositive. Each CDR3 is given with its conserved first and last residue. A D gene is named only where the DNA matches it firmly. The size field is filled for only some rows; it gives once, few, many or a size class.

clone_size	d_call	v_call	j_call	cdr3_nt	cdr3_aa
once	TRBD2	TRBV10-3	TRBJ2-7	TGTGCCATCAGTAGGACTAGCGGGAGACTGGCCTACGAGCAGTACTTC	CAISRTSGRLAYEQYF
-	-	TRBV9	TRBJ1-3	TGTGCCAGCAGCGTTGACGGGAGAAACACCATATATTTT	CASSVDGRNTIYF
-	TRBD1	TRBV25-1	TRBJ2-7	TGTGCCAGCAGTGATAGGCGCCAGGGGGAAAGCGAGCAGTACTTC	CASSDRRQGESEQYF
-	TRBD2	TRBV7-2	TRBJ2-1	TGTGCCAGCAGCTTACCTAGCGGGAGGGAGAGCTCCTACAATGAGCAGTTCTTC	CASSLPSGRESSYNEQFF
-	-	TRBV9	TRBJ1-2	TGTGCCAGCAGCGCGAGGTGGGAGGGCTATGGCTACACCTTC	CASSARWEGYGYTF
-	TRBD2	TRBV7-3	TRBJ2-3	TGTGCCAGCAGCCTATATAGCGGGAACACAGATACGCAGTATTTT	CASSLYSGNTDTQYF
-	-	TRBV27	TRBJ2-1	TGTGCCAGCAGTTTAGGAACAAATCCGCGGGGTGAGCAGTTCTTC	CASSLGTNPRGEQFF
once	TRBD1	TRBV5-1	TRBJ2-3	TGCGCCAGCAGACCTTCTGGACAGGGACTCACAGATACGCAGTATTTT	CASRPSGQGLTDTQYF
-	-	TRBV19	TRBJ1-1	TGTGCCAGTAGTAGACGGGGGACGGACTACGAAGCTTTCTTT	CASSRRGTDYEAFF
once	TRBD1	TRBV2	TRBJ1-2	TGTGCCAGCAGTGCCTATACCACAGGGGGTGGCTATGGCTACACCTTC	CASSAYTTGGGYGYTF
-	TRBD2	TRBV5-1	TRBJ2-7	TGCGCCAGCAGCTTGGGTAGCGGGATGACCTACGAGCAGTACTTC	CASSLGSGMTYEQYF
-	-	TRBV7-2	TRBJ2-5	TGTGCCAGCAGCTTAGGCCTAGGGGGAGAGACCCAGTACTTC	CASSLGLGGETQYF
-	-	TRBV25-1	TRBJ2-1	TGTGCCAGCCTAAAAGACAACTACAATGAGCAGTTCTTC	CASLKDNYNEQFF
-	TRBD1	TRBV2	TRBJ2-5	TGTGCCAGCAGTGAAGGGGGGCTATCCGGGACAGGACAAGAGACCCAGTACTTC	CASSEGGLSGTGQETQYF
-	TRBD1	TRBV4-1	TRBJ2-1	TGCGCCAGCAGCCCCACCATGACAGGGACCTACAATGAGCAGTTCTTC	CASSPTMTGTYNEQFF
-	TRBD1	TRBV28	TRBJ1-1	TGTGCCAGCAGGCCCACCGGGACAGTGAACACTGAAGCTTTCTTT	CASRPTGTVNTEAFF
once	TRBD1	TRBV29-1	TRBJ2-7	TGCAGCGTTGAAGGACAGGGGCTCTCCTACGAGCAGTACTTC	CSVEGQGLSYEQYF
-	-	TRBV25-1	TRBJ1-4	TGTGCCAGCGCCGACAGCGTTAATGAAAAACTGTTTTTT	CASADSVNEKLFF
-	TRBD1	TRBV5-6	TRBJ1-5	TGTGCCAGCAGCTTACAGGGGAGTTGGCAGCCCCAGCATTTT	CASSLQGSWQPQHF
-	TRBD2	TRBV7-3	TRBJ2-3	TGTGCCAGCAGCTTAACCGGGACTAGCCTCACAGATACGCAGTATTTT	CASSLTGTSLTDTQYF
-	TRBD1	TRBV5-1	TRBJ2-7	TGCGCCAGCAGCTCTAGGGGACAGGGATACGAGCAGTACTTC	CASSSRGQGYEQYF
-	-	TRBV28	TRBJ1-1	TGTGCCACCAAAAACCCCGGCGGGGGGGGATTGAACACTGAAGCTTTCTTT	CATKNPGGGGLNTEAFF
-	TRBD1	TRBV6-6	TRBJ2-5	TGTGCCAGCACCCCTCAGGGGGTCCAAGAGACCCAGTACTTC	CASTPQGVQETQYF
-	-	TRBV11-3	TRBJ2-7	TGTGCCAGCAGCCTAGAACTAGGGCAGAGCCAAACCTACGAGCAGTACTTC	CASSLELGQSQTYEQYF